These 28 T cell receptor beta chains came from one sample sequenced in a study of molecular identifiers for immune sequencing clone quantification. TCRdb processed the PCR reads anew with MiXCR; each CDR3 protein has one entry. The sample contains a few hundred thousand distinct CDR3 sequences, roughly 25% of which appear only once. The sample was naive CD8+ T cells from blood, with Jurkat cell RNA spiked in. The subset denotes: FACS-sorted CD8+CD4-CCR7+CD45RA+ naive T cells. The receptors stem from a human donor in good health. Some libraries in this study had Jurkat cell RNA spiked in.

The chain recombines TRBV6-1 with TRBJ2-3; 9 bases align to TRBD1. After removal of 1 base from V and 4 bases from J, the junction contained 3 bases not matched to a gene. The CDR3 contains 15 residues. Germline CDR1 and CDR2: MNHNS and SASEGT. The CDR3 nucleotides read TGTGCCAGCAGTGAAGAGGACAGGGGATCAGATACGCAGTATTTT. Amino acid sequence: CASSEEDRGSDTQYF.

As regards this clonotype: One junction end does not reproduce the germline sequence, and a read error may be involved. The chain couples TRBV5-1 to TRBJ2-3; 8 nucleotides agree with TRBD2. In germline, CDR1 is SGHRS, CDR2 YFSETQ. The CDR3 covers 16 residues. As DNA, the CDR3 is TGCGCCGGCAGCCTCATAGCGGGACCGAGCACAGATACGCAGTATTTT. Its translation: CAGSLIAGPSTDTQYF.

This clonotype has ten or more counts. The chain recombines TRBV7-9 with TRBJ2-3; 13 nucleotides agree with TRBD2. This CDR3 is built from 16 residues. V shed 6 bases and J 2 bases; nucleotides not matched to a gene: 5. Per germline, CDR1 SEHNR and CDR2 FQNEAQ (reference sequence). DNA for the CDR3: TGTGCCAGCAGTCCAGGACTAGCGGGGGTCACAGATACGCAGTATTTT. Translated, it gives CASSPGLAGVTDTQYF.

A word on this clonotype: The germline gene is not matched at one end of the junction; a read error may be the cause. The chain combines TRBV4-3 with TRBJ1-2, with 8 bases matching TRBD1. The length of the CDR3 is 15 residues. Germline V gives CDR1 LGHNA, CDR2 YSLEER. CDR3 sequence (DNA): TGCGCCAGCAGCCTAGGACAGGGTCTAAACTATGGCCACACCTTC. Translating gives CASSLGQGLNYGHTF.

There are many counts of this clonotype. The chain links TRBV7-9 to TRBJ1-5; TRBD1 agrees at 7 bases. This CDR3 region has 15 residues. V was clipped by 4 bases and J by 7 bases; unmatched bases: 10. The germline CDR1 and CDR2 sequences are SEHNR and FQNEAQ (reference sequence). As DNA, the CDR3 is TGTGCCAGCAGCTCCGACAGGGATTCTGGCCAGCCCCAGCATTTT. Residues: CASSSDRDSGQPQHF.

The sample holds a few counts of this clonotype. A junction boundary mismatches the germline segment, possibly from a read error. The chain joins TRBV7-9 to TRBJ1-1; 7 positions agree with TRBD1. The V gene's germline CDR1 is SEHNR and CDR2 FQNEAQ (reference sequence). CDR3 length: 13 residues. CDR3 sequence (DNA): TGTGCCGGCAGCTTAGACTGGGACAGACGGGCTTTCTTT. As protein: CAGSLDWDRRAFF.

The sample holds one count of this clonotype. A much more abundant neighbour one base away suggests this may be a read error. The rearrangement joins TRBV18 to TRBJ2-5; D ambiguous. The CDR3 covers 15 residues. V was cut by 4 bases and J by 1 base, with 13 bases left in between. Germline CDR1 is KGHSH and CDR2 is LQKENI. The CDR3 loop is CASSQVSSFQETQYF. The CDR3 DNA follows: TGTGCCAGCTCACAAGTGAGCAGCTTCCAAGAGACCCAGTACTTC.

Of note for this clonotype: At one of its ends the junction is not consistent with the germline gene, which may arise from a read error. The chain carries TRBV28 and TRBJ2-6, with D maybe TRBD1 (6 bases). From germline, CDR1 is MDHEN and CDR2 SYDVKM. CDR3 length equals 15 residues. CDR3 amino acids: CASTKGGSGANVLSF. The CDR3 DNA reads TGTGCCAGCACGAAAGGGGGTTCCGGGGCCAACGTCCTGTCTTTC.

With respect to this clonotype: One junction end disagrees with the germline gene, perhaps due to a read error. The rearrangement links TRBV5-6 to TRBJ1-1; D is uncertain. The CDR3 has 15 residues. The germline V gene has CDR1 SGHDT and CDR2 YYEEEE. CDR3 sequence reads: CTSSPPRNPNTEAFF. The DNA for the CDR3 is TGTACCAGCAGCCCCCCCCGTAACCCGAACACTGAAGCTTTCTTT.

This clonotype was counted a few times. The gene calls are TRBV4-3 and TRBJ2-3, with 9 bases that match TRBD2. Germline V gene data show CDR1 as LGHNA and CDR2 as YSLEER. Trimming removed 0 bases from V and 6 bases from J; junction bases left unmatched: 10. CDR3 length: 17 residues. CDR3 bases: TGCGCCAGCAGCCAAGATCGTAGTAGCGGGAGTATTGATACGCAGTATTTT. Encoded protein: CASSQDRSSGSIDTQYF.

This clonotype was seen repeatedly, ten times or more. This chain joins TRBV20-1 and TRBJ2-7, with D perhaps TRBD2 (6 bases). This CDR3 spans 16 amino acids. Per the germline V gene, CDR1 is DFQATT and CDR2 is SNEGSKA (reference sequence). Trimming cost V 0 bases and J 5 bases, with 20 bases left between them. CDR3 DNA sequence: TGCAGTGCTAGAGATCTTTCACAGCCGCGGGACCACGAGCAGTACTTC. It translates to CSARDLSQPRDHEQYF.

The sample holds a few counts of this clonotype. The chain recombines TRBV4-1 with TRBJ2-7, with TRBD1 identical over 7 bases. After removal of 1 base from V and 2 bases from J, the junction contained 5 bases not matched to a gene. This CDR3 spans 15 amino acids. Germline V gene lookup returns CDR1 MGHRA and CDR2 YSYEKL. The CDR3 nucleotides read TGCGCCAGCAGCCAAGGTCGGGACAGTCCCTACGAGCAGTACTTC. Amino acids: CASSQGRDSPYEQYF.

This clonotype turned up a few times. V and J are TRBV3-1 and TRBJ1-2; unclear D gene. The CDR3 contains 14 residues. Germline-derived CDR1 and CDR2 are LGHDT and YNNKEL (reference sequence). V lost 0 bases to trimming and J lost 5 bases, with 10 bases between them. CDR3 in DNA: TGTGCCAGCAGCCAAGACGGTACGAGGTATGGCTACACCTTC. This sequence encodes CASSQDGTRYGYTF.

This chain joins TRBV12-3 or TRBV12-4 and TRBJ1-5, with 7 bases matching TRBD1. V shed 6 bases, J shed 3 bases, and the junction held 8 bases outside the gene matches. The CDR3 has 15 amino acids. CDR3 loop: CASRPGTDNNQPQHF. As DNA, the CDR3 is TGTGCCAGCAGGCCCGGGACAGATAACAATCAGCCCCAGCATTTT.

Comment on this clonotype: An end of the junction differs from the germline gene, which may be a read error. The chain links TRBV7-6 to TRBJ2-7, with 8 bases aligning to TRBD1. The CDR3 is 13 residues long. Germline loops: CDR1 SGHVS, CDR2 FNYEAQ. This CDR3 reads CASSTGQGYERYF. For the CDR3, the DNA is TGTGCCAGCAGCACAGGACAGGGCTACGAGCGGTACTTC.

This clonotype was counted only a few times. The chain links TRBV3-1 to TRBJ1-1, with D unresolved. V lost 0 bases, J lost 0 bases, and 5 bases lay in between. The CDR3 is made up of 14 amino acids. The germline V gene encodes CDR1 LGHDT and CDR2 YNNKEL (reference sequence). The CDR3 DNA reads TGTGCCAGCAGCCAAGAGTCTCTGAACACTGAAGCTTTCTTT. This encodes CASSQESLNTEAFF.

Worth noting for this clonotype: Germline is not matched at one junction end, which may reflect a read error. The rearrangement joins TRBV4-3 to TRBJ1-1, with no clear D. CDR1 is LGHNA, CDR2 YSLEER, per germline. The CDR3 is 15 amino acids. The CDR3 coding sequence is TGCGCCAGCGGCCAAGGTTCAGCGATGAACACTGAAGCTTTCTTT. Protein: CASGQGSAMNTEAFF.

Points on this clonotype: Given a much more abundant clone one base away, this may be a read error. The V call is TRBV2, the J call TRBJ2-3; D uncertain. The CDR3 covers 13 residues. The germline V gene encodes CDR1 SNHLY and CDR2 FYNNEI. V was clipped by 3 bases and J by 5 bases, with 9 bases between them. This chain's CDR3 is CASSDSDKDTQYF. For the CDR3, the DNA is TGTGCCAGCAGTGATTCAGACAAAGATACGCAGTATTTT.

This clonotype was observed a few times. This rearrangement joins TRBV24-1 to TRBJ2-3; 10 bases match TRBD2. This CDR3 is 16 amino acids long. Losses at the gene ends were 3 bases for V and 2 bases for J; bases not matched to a gene: 4. Germline V gene data show CDR1 as KGHDR and CDR2 as SFDVKD. The CDR3 nucleotides are TGTGCCACCAGTGATGTAGGACTAGCGGTCACAGATACGCAGTATTTT. It specifies CATSDVGLAVTDTQYF.

Turning to this clonotype: It may be a read error: a sequence one base away is much more abundant. CDR3 loop: CASSVGNEKFF. As DNA, the CDR3 is TGTGCCAGCAGCGTAGGGAATGAGAAGTTCTTC. The chain uses TRBV9 and TRBJ2-1; D remains unclear. There are 11 residues in the CDR3. The germline CDR1 and CDR2 sequences are SGDLS and YYNGEE. Full variable domain (outside the CDR3, taken from reference TRBV9 and TRBJ2-1): DSGVTQTPKHLITATGQRVTLRCSPRSGDLSVYWYQQSLDQGLQFLIQYYNGEERAKGNILERFSAQQFPDLHSELNLSSLELGDSALYFCASSVGNEKFFGPGTRLTVL.

The rearrangement uses TRBV6-2 or TRBV6-3 and TRBJ2-2; 7 nucleotides match TRBD1. The ends lost 6 bases at V and 4 bases at J; junction bases unmatched: 5. The germline CDR1 and CDR2 sequences are MNHEY and SVGEGT. The CDR3 covers 14 residues. CDR3 loop: CASRDPGGTGELFF. CDR3 sequence (DNA): TGTGCCAGCAGGGACCCAGGGGGCACCGGGGAGCTGTTTTTT.

This clonotype was seen a few times. The CDR3 region is CASNNRGFYSPLHF. The CDR3 DNA follows: TGTGCCAGCAATAACAGGGGATTTTATTCACCCCTCCACTTT. This sequence joins TRBV28 and TRBJ1-6, with 7 bases lining up with TRBD1. V gave up 7 bases and J gave up 8 bases; unmatched junction bases: 8. The germline gives CDR1 MDHEN, CDR2 SYDVKM. The CDR3 contains 14 residues.

A few counts support this clonotype. The V call is TRBV5-4, the J call TRBJ2-5; a possible D gene is TRBD2 (6 bases). Germline CDR1 SGHNT, CDR2 YYREEE (reference sequence). The germline V and J ends were trimmed by 7 bases and 10 bases, with 17 bases remaining between them. This CDR3 contains 12 residues. CDR3 sequence: CASRLTGGDQYF. CDR3 DNA: TGTGCCAGCCGACTGACCGGGGGAGACCAGTACTTC.

The sample holds a few counts of this clonotype. V usage is TRBV12-5 and J usage is TRBJ2-1; 11 positions match TRBD2. V lost 4 bases and J lost 2; bases outside the gene matches: 22. The V gene's germline CDR1 is LGHNT and CDR2 FRNRAP. The CDR3 runs 22 residues. The CDR3 spells CASGSTLAGAEGPRTTYNEQFF. CDR3 DNA: TGTGCTAGTGGTTCCACACTAGCGGGAGCGGAAGGTCCCCGTACAACCTACAATGAGCAGTTCTTC.

This clonotype was counted at least ten times. CDR3 DNA sequence: TGTGCCAGCAGCCTAGACAGGTCGAACACTGAAGCTTTCTTT. This sequence encodes CASSLDRSNTEAFF. The genes are TRBV7-6 and TRBJ1-1; tentative D call: TRBD1 (6 bases). The germline gives CDR1 SGHVS, CDR2 FNYEAQ. V dropped 5 bases and J dropped 1 base, with 11 bases sitting between them. The CDR3 loop spans 14 amino acids.

This clonotype showed up many times. This chain uses TRBV5-4 with TRBJ2-3; D possibly corresponds to TRBD1 (6 bases). CDR3 length: 15 residues. Trimming removed 3 bases at V and 2 bases at J, with 13 bases between. Germline V CDR1 and CDR2: SGHNT, YYREEE (reference sequence). The CDR3 DNA sequence: TGTGCCAGCAGCTCGCAGGGGTGGTACACAGATACGCAGTATTTT. Amino acids: CASSSQGWYTDTQYF.

This clonotype was counted at least ten times. V is TRBV27 and J is TRBJ2-3, with 8 bases that match TRBD2. This CDR3 comprises 16 residues. From germline, CDR1 is MNHEY and CDR2 SMNVEV (reference sequence). The trim removed 2 bases at V and 2 bases at J, leaving 6 bases unmatched. DNA for the CDR3: TGTGCCAGCAGTTTAGAGGTAGCGGGGAACACAGATACGCAGTATTTT. Residues: CASSLEVAGNTDTQYF.

In this sample, this clonotype turned up a few times. The rearrangement joins TRBV27 to TRBJ2-7; 10 bases agree with TRBD2. Trimming at V came to 5 bases and at J to 3 bases, leaving 16 bases not matched to a gene. Germline lookup yields CDR1 MNHEY and CDR2 SMNVEV (reference sequence). The CDR3 has 18 residues. The CDR3: CASSPSPSLAGVNYEQYF. CDR3 coding DNA: TGTGCCAGCAGTCCCTCCCCCTCTCTAGCGGGAGTGAACTACGAGCAGTACTTC.